This T cell receptor (beta chain) was captured in a study of blood T cell repertoires in COVID-19. On the study more broadly: Sites across the United States, Italy and Spain contributed samples from acute and convalescent COVID-19. PBMCs, B-cell-depleted T cells, or T cells were the source of the cDNA or gDNA that made up the material.

As processed by the authors: How many nucleated cells were present was estimated from reference gene primer amplification. Produced via immunoSEQ multiplex PCR; TCRdb's table is partial and in-frame only. V, J and clone size derive from that table, while D and trimming were established from the DNA sequence. The sample includes around 94,000 clones, 86% seen only once; the top ten take 1.5% to 2%. The germline gives CDR1 SGHRS, CDR2 YFSETQ. With V trimmed by 0 bases and J by 0 bases, 11 bases remained unmatched. The CDR3 spans 18 residues. The receptor comes from a man at least 80 years old with acute or convalescent COVID-19. Material for sequencing was peripheral blood. J is TRBJ2-7 and V is TRBV5-1; 8 bases match TRBD2. This CDR3 reads CASSLGRLAGPSSYEQYF. As DNA, the CDR3 is TGCGCCAGCAGCTTGGGTCGGCTAGCGGGTCCGAGCTCCTACGAGCAGTACTTC.